This T cell receptor (beta chain) emerged from a study of synovial regulatory T cells in juvenile arthritis (dated by TCRdb to between 2014 and 2017). In the study overall: Of the sequenced patients, six received methotrexate, one received methotrexate plus infliximab, three were therapy-naive, and one had no treatment information. The study compared the TCRbeta CDR3 repertoires of blood iaTreg cells, other blood Treg cells and synovial fluid Treg cells taken from matched patient samples. Effector T cell subsets were also sequenced in the study cohort for comparisons, but only blood and synovial fluid Treg cells are covered by the Treg dataset alone. TCR repertoire comparisons included Treg and Teff subsets from approximately 11 JIA patients with active disease. What the work shows at the level of the full study, not this receptor alone: Synovial Treg cells shared more CDR3 sequences with iaTreg cells than with other blood Treg cells; Chao-Jaccard similarity confirmed closer relation. iaTreg TCR repertoires were largely private across patients and partially overlapped with synovial Teff and blood CPL repertoires. Lower TCR diversity was observed in blood iaTreg cells than in other blood Treg cells, consistent with antigen-driven expansion.

On this clone itself: The clone's antigen remains unknown.

The method behind the library was the immunoSEQ multiplex PCR assay. TCRbeta CDR3 sequencing was carried out by Adaptive Biotechnologies. The authors' pipeline ran thus. To assess repertoire similarity, the researchers used the Chao-modified Jaccard index along with median clonotype overlap taken from 200 random subsamples at equal sample size. Similarity analyses used either productive nucleotide sequences or in silico-translated amino acid sequences. Hierarchical clustering with single linkage and t-SNE based on Chao-modified Jaccard distances were used to compare repertoires. After normalising for sample size, the researchers measured repertoire diversity with the Renyi index across a range of alpha values. The table was pulled from immuneACCESS by TCRdb, which kept in-frame rearrangements only. Such tables lose some clones; where checked, under half of the loss comes from unresolved V genes, and the rest has no known cause. Clone size and V and J calls were adopted from that table, with D and trimming inferred from the DNA. The table for this sample records approximately 9,600 clones. Clones ranked in the top ten supply roughly 0.69% of the sample.

The donors for the TCR repertoire analysis were approximately eleven juvenile idiopathic arthritis patients with active disease who had not reached inactive disease, of whom 3 were polyarticular and 8 were oligoarticular. The median age of the TCR-sequenced patients was roughly 12 years (range 2.4-22.9), and their median disease duration was around seven years (range 0.2-19.1). Samples for TCR repertoire analysis came from two centres in Italy. Peripheral blood mononuclear cells were isolated using a Histopaque-1077 density gradient and were cryopreserved in around 90% FCS with 10% DMSO. The sample was Treg cells from blood. The cell subset or site label, read with the paper, signifies: remaining (HLA-DR-negative) circulating blood Treg cells. The source of this sequence is a donor aged 2-35 years with juvenile idiopathic arthritis.

Here the CDR3 is given as CASSIERDEKLFF. The rearranged segments are TRBV6-6 and TRBJ1-4. The CDR3 measures 13 amino acids from cysteine to phenylalanine. DNA was not recorded. CDR1 and CDR2 are drawn from the germline V gene (reference sequence): MNHNY, SVGAGI.